This is a list of T cell receptor beta chains from one sample in a study of response to subunit inactivated influenza vaccine. TCRdb recomputed calls from the RT-PCR reads with MiXCR, one row per CDR3 protein. This sample carries around 530,000 distinct CDR3 sequences, approximately 12% of them seen once, and the ten largest clones take roughly a tenth. Material: PBMCs from blood, obtained on the day of vaccination. Receptors were obtained from a man aged 50-59 years who received an inactivated influenza vaccine. Each CDR3 is given with its conserved first and last residue. Each record gives: CDR3 protein, CDR3 DNA, V gene, D gene, J gene, clone size. The D gene is left open where the match is weak. Clone size appears in some rows only: once, few, many, or a class for an expanded clone.

CASSRQGITYEQYF,TGTGCCAGCAGTCGACAGGGGATAACCTACGAGCAGTACTTC,TRBV12-3/TRBV12-4,TRBD1,TRBJ2-7,few
CASSQGSFRTDTQYF,TGTGCCAGCAGCCAGGGAAGTTTTCGCACAGATACGCAGTATTTT,TRBV3-1,-,TRBJ2-3,-
CASSYSSGKSYNEQFF,TGTGCCAGCAGCTACTCTAGCGGAAAATCCTACAATGAGCAGTTCTTC,TRBV6-2/TRBV6-3,TRBD2,TRBJ2-1,few
CSARQGLSSYEQYF,TGCAGTGCTCGACAGGGACTGAGCTCCTACGAGCAGTACTTC,TRBV20-1,-,TRBJ2-7,many
CASSYSQLAHGAFF,TGTGCCAGCAGTTACTCGCAGCTAGCCCATGGAGCTTTCTTT,TRBV6-5,-,TRBJ1-1,few
CASSRPGQGPGELFF,TGTGCCAGCAGTCGGCCGGGACAGGGCCCCGGGGAGCTGTTTTTT,TRBV6-1,TRBD1,TRBJ2-2,few
CSVEDHGTDTQCF,TGCAGCGTTGAAGATCATGGCACAGATACGCAGTGTTTT,TRBV29-1,-,TRBJ2-3,-
CASSHSTSTGGNYGYTF,TGTGCCAGCAGCCACTCCACGTCCACGGGGGGGAACTATGGCTACACCTTC,TRBV4-2,-,TRBJ1-2,few
CASSLLGHLRRGMIKAPLHF,TGTGCCAGCAGTTTATTGGGCCACCTGCGCCGGGGAATGATTAAGGCACCCCTCCACTTT,TRBV27,-,TRBJ1-6,few
CASSQTTGIEQFF,TGTGCCAGCAGCCAAACGACAGGGATTGAGCAGTTCTTC,TRBV14,TRBD1,TRBJ2-1,-
CASSSSASGSKNIQYF,TGTGCCAGCAGTTCCTCCGCTAGCGGATCCAAAAACATTCAGTACTTC,TRBV12-3/TRBV12-4,TRBD2,TRBJ2-4,many
CASSLRGRGATGELFF,TGTGCCAGCAGCTTGAGGGGGCGCGGTGCCACCGGGGAGCTGTTTTTT,TRBV7-2,TRBD1,TRBJ2-2,many
CASSLGDTQPQHF,TGCGCCAGCAGCTTGGGGGATACTCAGCCCCAGCATTTT,TRBV5-1,-,TRBJ1-5,many
CAISDWTSGAPQYF,TGTGCCATCAGTGATTGGACTAGCGGGGCTCCCCAGTACTTC,TRBV10-3,TRBD2,TRBJ2-5,-
CASTKDGRFSGNTIYF,TGTGCCAGCACTAAAGATGGACGGTTCTCTGGAAACACCATATATTTT,TRBV6-2/TRBV6-3,-,TRBJ1-3,-
CASSPRTVHYEQYF,TGTGCCAGCAGCCCGAGGACGGTTCACTACGAGCAGTACTTC,TRBV7-2,-,TRBJ2-7,-
CASGGGLAGSYSEQFF,TGCGCCAGCGGCGGAGGACTAGCGGGATCCTACAGTGAGCAGTTCTTC,TRBV5-1,TRBD2,TRBJ2-1,-
CASSAVGEETQYF,TGTGCCAGCAGCGCAGTAGGGGAAGAGACCCAGTACTTC,TRBV7-6,-,TRBJ2-5,few
CASKRTGTSGSKLYNEQFF,TGTGCCAGCAAACGGACCGGGACTAGCGGGAGTAAATTGTACAATGAGCAGTTCTTC,TRBV21-1,-,TRBJ2-1,-
CASSLDRLSIQYF,TGTGCCAGCAGCCTCGACAGGCTAAGCATTCAGTACTTC,TRBV6-2/TRBV6-3,-,TRBJ2-4,few